These 25 T cell receptor beta chains share one sample of origin, sequenced in a study of metastatic and nonmetastatic thyroid tumors. Thyroid surgery was performed in patients who had received no treatment beforehand. TCRdb re-called the PCR reads via MiXCR. Among 65,000 or so clones listed, 4% to 4.5% were seen once. Sequenced: blood. The receptors were sampled from a female donor with papillary thyroid cancer or a benign thyroid nodule (not recorded which). Some clones in this sample may be carry-over from other donors' samples.

This clone was recorded at least ten times. CDR3 loop: CASRPPTGELFF. Written as DNA, the CDR3 is TGCGCCAGCAGGCCACCGACCGGGGAGCTGTTTTTT. The chain recombines TRBV10-1 with TRBJ2-2; unclear D gene. The CDR3 consists of 12 residues. Germline assignment: CDR1 WNHNN and CDR2 SYGVQD (reference sequence). Trimming left V 6 bases short and J 5 bases short, with 7 bases between.

In its sample, this clone was seen many times. One base away lies a much larger clone, so this may be a sequencing read error. V gene TRBV6-2 or TRBV6-3 combines with J gene TRBJ1-1, with unresolved D. The CDR3 runs 13 residues. Germline V gene data show CDR1 as MNHEY and CDR2 as SVGEGT. CDR3 sequence reads: CASFTGSGTEAFF. The CDR3 DNA reads as TGTGCCAGCTTTACCGGGTCGGGTACTGAAGCCTTCTTT.

This clone has at least ten counts. The chain carries TRBV11-3 and TRBJ2-3; D ambiguous. CDR1 SGHNT and CDR2 YENEEA come from the germline V gene. The CDR3 sequence is 13 residues long. Trimming pared 1 base from V and 4 bases from J, leaving 6 bases between. CDR3 bases: TGTGCCAGCAGCTTAGCTGGGTCAGATACGCAGTATTTT. Translated: CASSLAGSDTQYF.

This clone showed up many times. The chain uses TRBV5-1 and TRBJ2-1, with D possibly being TRBD1 or TRBD2 (5 bases each). Looked up from germline, CDR1 is SGHRS and CDR2 is YFSETQ. The CDR3 runs to 11 residues. Deletions cut 4 bases from V and 8 bases from J, with 7 bases between. The CDR3 DNA is TGCGCCAGCAGCCGGGGCGATGAGCAGTTCTTC. It is translated as CASSRGDEQFF.

The table lists this clone with many counts. This chain joins TRBV24-1 and TRBJ2-2, with D unresolved. The V gene's germline CDR1 is KGHDR and CDR2 SFDVKD. This CDR3 contains 15 residues. Between the trimmed V and J ends, which lost 0 bases and 1 base, there was a span of 5 bases. The CDR3 is CATSDLDVNTGELFF. In DNA form, the CDR3 reads TGTGCCACCAGTGATTTGGACGTGAACACCGGGGAGCTGTTTTTT.

Ten or more counts support this clone. This CDR3 is also generated by other DNA sequences in the sample. In DNA, the CDR3 is TGTGCCAGCAGTCTAGGACGCACCTACGAGCAGTACTTC. It codes for CASSLGRTYEQYF. This chain connects TRBV27 to TRBJ2-7; D uncertain. V lost 5 bases and J lost 2, with 10 bases in between. CDR1 and CDR2 (germline): MNHEY, SMNVEV (reference sequence). The CDR3 has 13 residues.

As DNA, the CDR3 is TGTGCCAGCAGCCAAACTAGCGACGGGGAGCTGTTTTTT. Translation gives CASSQTSDGELFF. The chain recombines TRBV12-3 or TRBV12-4 with TRBJ2-2; TRBD2 matches at 7 bases. The J segment lost 7 bases and the V segment lost 6 bases, leaving 5 bases of the junction unmatched. This CDR3 contains 13 residues.

This clone was counted ten times or more. The chain combines TRBV29-1 with TRBJ2-1; D remains unclear. Trimming left V 6 bases short and J 1 base short, with 13 bases between. From germline, CDR1 is SQVTM and CDR2 ANQGSEA. The CDR3 is 14 amino acids. CDR3 amino acids: CSVSTVDSYNEQFF. As DNA, the CDR3 is TGCAGCGTAAGTACAGTCGATTCCTACAATGAGCAGTTCTTC.

This clone was recorded many times. The gene calls are TRBV11-2 and TRBJ2-7; TRBD1 might be the D (5 bases). V was clipped by 5 bases and J by 0 bases, with 11 bases between them. Germline CDR1 reads SGHAT; CDR2 reads FQNNGV. This CDR3 is built from 14 residues. Here the CDR3 DNA reads TGTGCCAGCAGCCGACAGCGAGACTCCTACGAGCAGTACTTC. Protein sequence: CASSRQRDSYEQYF. The full variable domain, rest sourced from reference TRBV11-2 and TRBJ2-7, is EAGVAQSPRYKIIEKRQSVAFWCNPISGHATLYWYQQILGQGPKLLIQFQNNGVVDDSQLPKDRFSAERLKGVDSTLKIQPAKLEDSAVYLCASSRQRDSYEQYFGPGTRLTVT.

This clone appeared a few times. This may stem from a read error, because a much larger clone lies one nucleotide away. The V gene is TRBV20-1, the J gene TRBJ2-3; no reliable D call. Germline CDR1 is DFQATT and CDR2 is SNEGSKA (reference sequence). This CDR3 comprises 15 residues. The CDR3 protein is CSADNAAESTVTQYF. The CDR3 nucleotides read TGCAGTGCTGACAATGCGGCGGAGAGCACAGTTACGCAGTATTTT.

The CDR3 here is CASSHYPGLARGSTDTQYF. For the CDR3, the DNA is TGTGCCAGCAGTCACTACCCGGGACTAGCGAGAGGGTCCACAGATACGCAGTATTTT. This rearrangement joins TRBV7-9 to TRBJ2-3, with 10 bases identical to TRBD2. CDR3 length: 19 residues. Germline CDR1 reads SEHNR; CDR2 reads FQNEAQ (reference sequence). V was pared by 6 bases and J by 2 bases, with 17 bases of the junction left unmatched.

This CDR3 reads CSARGFGYEQYF. The CDR3 nucleotides are TGCAGTGCTAGGGGGTTTGGGTACGAGCAGTACTTC. V is TRBV20-1 and J is TRBJ2-7, with D unresolved. With 3 bases removed from V and 4 bases from J, the gap between germline ends came to 10 bases. The CDR3 is 12 residues long. Germline CDR1 reads DFQATT; CDR2 reads SNEGSKA (reference sequence).

This clone has ten or more counts. V is TRBV19 and J is TRBJ1-6, with 7 nucleotides matching TRBD1. This CDR3 region has 15 residues. In germline, CDR1 is LNHDA, CDR2 SQIVND (reference sequence). The J segment lost 5 bases and the V segment lost 2 bases, leaving 3 bases of the junction unmatched. This CDR3 reads CASSIKGQNNSPLHF. The CDR3 DNA is TGTGCCAGTAGTATAAAGGGACAGAATAATTCACCCCTCCACTTT. Together with reference TRBV19 and TRBJ1-6, the CDR3 gives the full variable domain: DGGITQSPKYLFRKEGQNVTLSCEQNLNHDAMYWYRQDPGQGLRLIYYSQIVNDFQKGDIAEGYSVSREKKESFPLTVTSAQKNPTAFYLCASSIKGQNNSPLHFGNGTRLTVT.

The CDR3: CASSQDYREGLSKHEQYF. CDR3 nucleotide sequence: TGTGCCAGCAGCCAGGACTATCGTGAGGGACTCTCTAAGCACGAGCAGTACTTC. J is TRBJ2-7 and V is TRBV27, with D tentatively TRBD2 (6 bases). The V end lost 6 bases, the J end lost 5 bases, and 29 bases lay between the germline ends. Germline CDR1 MNHEY, CDR2 SMNVEV (reference sequence). This CDR3 has 18 amino acids.

This clone was detected ten times or more. The gene calls are TRBV7-9 and TRBJ1-4, with 10 bases matching TRBD1. This CDR3 has 15 residues. Trimming removed 5 bases from V and 8 bases from J; junction bases left unmatched: 8. In germline, CDR1 is SEHNR, CDR2 FQNEAQ (reference sequence). CDR3 residues: CASSPNGDRGEKLFF. The CDR3, as DNA: TGTGCCAGCAGCCCCAACGGGGACAGGGGCGAAAAACTGTTTTTT.

The gene calls are TRBV7-3 and TRBJ2-1, with 9 bases identical to TRBD2. Germline values: CDR1 SGHTA, CDR2 FQGTGA. With V trimmed by 5 bases and J by 5 bases, 10 bases remained unmatched. The CDR3 length is 16 residues. CDR3 amino acids: CASSRRAGGVDNEQFF. DNA for the CDR3: TGTGCCAGCAGCAGGCGAGCGGGAGGTGTGGACAATGAGCAGTTCTTC.

This clone appeared many times. This chain links TRBV6-1 with TRBJ2-7; the D is unclear. This CDR3 is built from 8 residues. The germline V and J ends were trimmed by 11 bases and 3 bases, with 2 bases remaining between them. CDR1 and CDR2 from the germline V gene are MNHNS and SASEGT. The CDR3 region is CALYEQYF. CDR3 DNA sequence: TGTGCCCTCTACGAGCAGTACTTC.

This clone has just a few counts. The rearrangement links TRBV3-1 to TRBJ2-7; the match to TRBD2 covers 13 bases. The CDR3 totals 15 residues. V was pared by 9 bases and J by 5 bases, with 10 bases of the junction left unmatched. Germline V CDR1 and CDR2: LGHDT, YNNKEL (reference sequence). CDR3 residues: CASRRTSGSFNEQYF. The CDR3, as DNA: TGTGCCAGTCGCCGGACTAGCGGGAGTTTCAACGAGCAGTACTTC.

This clone was observed a few times. The rearrangement joins TRBV11-2 to TRBJ2-2; D is uncertain. Germline V gives CDR1 SGHAT, CDR2 FQNNGV. V was cut by 0 bases and J by 6 bases, with 8 bases left in between. The CDR3 is made up of 14 amino acids. The CDR3 sequence is CASSLDEVSGELFF. CDR3 nucleotide sequence: TGTGCCAGCAGCTTAGATGAAGTTTCCGGGGAGCTGTTTTTT.

This clone has ten or more counts. The junction and the germline gene differ at one end; a read error may be behind it. The chain has TRBV12-3 or TRBV12-4 and TRBJ2-2; D gene unclear. The CDR3 has 13 amino acids. The CDR3 here is CAGSLSWTGELFF. Written as DNA, the CDR3 is TGTGCCGGCAGTTTAAGTTGGACCGGGGAGCTGTTTTTT.

Ten or more counts support this clone. The V gene is TRBV9, the J gene TRBJ1-6; D is undetermined. Germline V gene lookup returns CDR1 SGDLS and CDR2 YYNGEE. CDR3 size: 13 residues. V gave up 1 base and J gave up 7 bases, with 6 bases separating them. CDR3 protein: CASSVLENSPLHF. As DNA, the CDR3 is TGTGCCAGCAGCGTACTGGAAAATTCACCCCTCCACTTT.

For this clone: One end of the junction fails to match germline, which may point to a read error. The chain combines TRBV28 with TRBJ2-5; 11 nucleotides line up with TRBD2. Germline CDR1 is MDHEN and CDR2 is SYDVKM. This CDR3 contains 14 residues. The CDR3 sequence is CASTLAGGENTQHF. CDR3 DNA sequence: TGTGCCAGCACCTTAGCGGGAGGGGAAAACACCCAGCACTTC.

This clone was seen repeatedly, ten times or more. The chain carries TRBV5-1 and TRBJ2-3, with 7 positions matching TRBD2. Germline trimming cut 0 bases from V and 2 bases from J; bases unmatched to any gene: 3. The CDR3 runs to 15 residues. Per the germline V gene, CDR1 is SGHRS and CDR2 is YFSETQ. DNA for the CDR3: TGCGCCAGCAGCTTGGGCGGGAGCGACACAGATACGCAGTATTTT. Amino acid sequence: CASSLGGSDTDTQYF.

Worth noting for this clone: Given the absence of the conserved phenylalanine or tryptophan at the CDR3 end, a read error is likely. The rearrangement uses TRBV6-1 and TRBJ1-2; D remains ambiguous. This CDR3 region has 13 residues. CDR1 and CDR2 (germline): MNHNS, SASEGT. The ends were cut back, 8 bases at V and 1 base at J, with 11 bases in the middle. Here the CDR3 reads CASLSSVNYGYTI. CDR3 nucleotides: TGTGCCAGCCTGTCGTCAGTTAACTATGGCTACACCATC.

The table lists this clone with many counts. This chain links TRBV20-1 with TRBJ2-7, with a possible D match to TRBD2 (6 bases). This CDR3 has 15 residues. V was pared by 1 base and J by 0 bases, with 13 bases between. The germline V gene encodes CDR1 DFQATT and CDR2 SNEGSKA (reference sequence). The CDR3 bases are TGCAGTGCTAGAGGTCGGGACTTGACCTCCTACGAGCAGTACTTC. Protein product: CSARGRDLTSYEQYF.